Listed below are T cell receptor beta chains from one sample, sequenced in a study of cytomegalovirus exposure and HLA in healthy donors. Clones were read by immunoSEQ multiplex PCR, and TCRdb kept only the in-frame ones, dropping some. The sample gives 70,000 to 90,000 clones, roughly 74% of which show up once; 2% to 2.5% is in the top ten. Sequenced: PBMCs. Every receptor here comes from a man aged 40-49 years in good health and CMV-seronegative. CDR3s include the opening cysteine and the closing phenylalanine or tryptophan. The order of the fields is clone size, D gene, V gene, J gene, CDR3 protein, CDR3 DNA. The D gene is left open where the match is weak. Size tells how often a clone was seen (once, few, many) or the class of an expanded clone, and some rows leave it out.

>few|-|TRBV6-1|TRBJ1-5
CASSRGTPDNQPQHF
TGTGCCAGCAGTCGCGGGACGCCGGACAATCAGCCCCAGCATTTT
>-|TRBD1|TRBV6-5|TRBJ2-7
CASSYDRDSYEQYF
TGTGCCAGCAGTTACGACAGGGATAGCTACGAGCAGTACTTC
>-|-|TRBV6-4|TRBJ1-5
CASSATGNQPQHF
TGTGCCAGCAGTGCAACGGGGAATCAGCCCCAGCATTTT
>-|-|TRBV9|TRBJ2-5
CASSVDTAFGETQYF
TGTGCCAGCAGCGTGGATACGGCTTTCGGGGAGACCCAGTACTTC
>-|-|TRBV9|TRBJ2-7
CASSGDRTYEQYF
TGTGCCAGCAGCGGTGACAGAACCTACGAGCAGTACTTC
>few|-|TRBV4-2|TRBJ1-2
CASSQAGTLTNYGYTF
TGTGCCAGCAGCCAAGCGGGGACACTTACTAACTATGGCTACACCTTC
>-|-|TRBV20-1|TRBJ1-2
CSARGGYGYTF
TGCAGTGCTCGCGGGGGCTATGGCTACACCTTC
>-|-|TRBV10-3|TRBJ1-2
CAISESQSYGYTF
TGTGCCATCAGTGAGTCCCAGTCTTATGGCTACACCTTC
>few|-|TRBV30|TRBJ1-1
CAWMPGNTEAFF
TGTGCCTGGATGCCAGGGAACACTGAAGCTTTCTTT
>few|TRBD1|TRBV6-1|TRBJ1-1
CASSTPGTDEAFF
TGTGCCAGCAGTACTCCCGGGACAGATGAAGCTTTCTTT
>-|TRBD1|TRBV9|TRBJ1-1
CASSVLTGDTEAFF
TGTGCCAGCAGCGTTTTAACAGGGGACACTGAAGCTTTCTTT
>-|TRBD2|TRBV7-7|TRBJ2-1
CASSLVPGGPGNEQFF
TGTGCTAGCAGCTTAGTCCCGGGAGGGCCGGGTAATGAGCAGTTCTTC
>-|TRBD1|TRBV28|TRBJ1-1
CASSFVTGGFGNTEAFF
TGTGCCAGCAGTTTTGTTACAGGGGGCTTTGGGAACACTGAAGCTTTCTTT
>-|-|TRBV7-3|TRBJ2-7
CASSLDRSYEQYF
TGTGCCAGCAGCTTAGACAGATCCTACGAGCAGTACTTC
>-|TRBD1|TRBV19|TRBJ2-5
CASSRRDRVGETQYF
TGTGCCAGTAGTCGACGGGACAGGGTTGGAGAGACCCAGTACTTC
>-|TRBD2|TRBV5-4|TRBJ2-7
CASSLYAGESGEQYF
TGTGCCAGCAGCTTGTACGCGGGAGAGTCTGGAGAGCAGTACTTC
>-|-|TRBV7-8|TRBJ1-2
CASSQLTRSAYGYTF
TGTGCCAGCAGCCAATTAACCAGGTCCGCCTATGGCTACACCTTC
>few|-|TRBV7-2|TRBJ1-2
CASSRAIYGYTF
TGTGCCAGCAGCCGAGCCATTTATGGCTACACCTTC
>-|TRBD2|TRBV29-1|TRBJ2-3
CSVTKREGTDTQYF
TGCAGCGTAACGAAGCGGGAGGGCACAGATACGCAGTATTTT
>-|TRBD1|TRBV9|TRBJ1-4
CASSVTGQNEKLFF
TGTGCCAGCAGCGTGACAGGGCAGAATGAAAAACTGTTTTTT
>few|-|TRBV19|TRBJ1-3
CASIAQAGDYSGNTIYF
TGTGCCAGTATCGCTCAGGCGGGGGACTACTCTGGAAACACCATATATTTT
>-|TRBD2|TRBV2|TRBJ2-7
CASSAVSGAEQYF
TGTGCCAGCAGTGCGGTCAGCGGGGCCGAGCAGTACTTC
>-|-|TRBV18|TRBJ1-5
CASSPPAGGFNQPQHF
TGTGCCAGCTCACCCCCCGCGGGTGGCTTTAATCAGCCCCAGCATTTT
>-|TRBD2|TRBV5-1|TRBJ2-5
CASSPGLAGGETQYF
TGCGCCAGCAGCCCCGGACTAGCGGGAGGGGAGACCCAGTACTTC
>-|-|TRBV19|TRBJ1-5
CASSIDPNSNQPQHF
TGTGCCAGTAGTATAGATCCCAATAGCAATCAGCCCCAGCATTTT
>-|-|TRBV4-1|TRBJ2-5
CASSQDEAGALQTQYF
TGCGCCAGCAGCCAAGATGAGGCAGGGGCCCTCCAGACCCAGTACTTC
>-|TRBD2|TRBV28|TRBJ2-5
CASRQTGGGETQYF
TGTGCCAGCAGACAAACGGGCGGGGGGGAGACCCAGTACTTC
>once|-|TRBV15|TRBJ1-5
CATSLRGAGMGEPQHF
TGTGCCACCAGTCTTCGTGGAGCGGGAATGGGTGAGCCCCAGCATTTT
>-|-|TRBV20-1|TRBJ2-1
CSAREFVEQFF
TGCAGTGCTAGGGAGTTTGTTGAGCAGTTCTTC
>-|-|TRBV29-1|TRBJ2-2
CSVEDAGQDTGELFF
TGCAGCGTTGAAGATGCAGGGCAAGACACCGGGGAGCTGTTTTTT
>-|TRBD2|TRBV27|TRBJ2-1
CASRWTSGLYNEQFF
TGTGCCAGCAGATGGACTAGCGGGCTTTACAATGAGCAGTTCTTC
>few|TRBD1|TRBV13|TRBJ1-5
CASSRGLSNQPQHF
TGTGCCAGCAGCAGGGGGCTAAGCAATCAGCCCCAGCATTTT